The 7 T cell receptor beta chains below were found in one sample sequenced in a study of cytomegalovirus exposure and HLA in healthy donors (dated by TCRdb to the late 2010s). Receptor libraries were prepared by the immunoSEQ multiplex PCR assay. As stored in TCRdb, this immuneACCESS dataset retains in-frame rearrangements with V and J assigned. A fraction of the clones does not appear; measured against another copy, unresolved V genes explain less than half of the discrepancy, and the remainder lacks a known reason. The table for this sample lists approximately 73,000 clones; roughly 96% of them were counted only once. The ten most abundant clones make up roughly 3.3% of the sample. Specimen: PBMCs. These receptors were collected from a man aged 18 to 30 in good health and CMV-seronegative.

The chain uses TRBV19 and TRBJ2-2; D might be TRBD1 (6 bases). CDR3 length equals 15 residues. V dropped 8 bases and J dropped 5 bases, with 18 bases sitting between them. CDR1 and CDR2 from the germline V gene are LNHDA and SQIVND (reference sequence). The CDR3 here is CASEPPGQVTGELFF. The CDR3 DNA sequence: TGTGCCAGTGAGCCTCCGGGACAAGTTACCGGGGAGCTGTTTTTT.

The chain carries TRBV5-4 and TRBJ2-1, with 7 bases that match TRBD1. Germline lookup yields CDR1 SGHNT and CDR2 YYREEE (reference sequence). This CDR3 has 15 residues. V shed 3 bases, J shed 1 base, and the junction held 4 bases outside the gene matches. CDR3 residues: CASSYDRASYNEQFF. The CDR3 DNA reads as TGTGCCAGCAGCTATGACAGGGCATCCTACAATGAGCAGTTCTTC.

The chain employs TRBV10-3 and TRBJ2-1, with D maybe TRBD2 (7 bases). CDR3 length: 14 amino acids. Looked up from germline, CDR1 is ENHRY and CDR2 is SYGVKD. V shed 3 bases and J shed 3 bases, with 9 bases lying between them. CDR3 in amino acids: CAISDRGGYNEQFF. CDR3 sequence (DNA): TGTGCCATCAGTGATAGGGGGGGCTACAATGAGCAGTTCTTC.

This clone was observed a single time. The chain carries TRBV5-6 and TRBJ2-5; 7 nucleotides agree with TRBD2. Germline CDR1 SGHDT, CDR2 YYEEEE. Trimming removed 6 bases from V and 4 bases from J; junction bases left unmatched: 9. CDR3 size: 14 residues. The CDR3 DNA reads as TGTGCCAGCAACCTGGGCGGGGGAACAGAGACCCAGTACTTC. Its protein product is CASNLGGGTETQYF.

The gene calls are TRBV27 and TRBJ2-7, with D perhaps matching TRBD1 (6 bases). The CDR3 loop spans 14 amino acids. V lost 6 bases to trimming and J lost 4 bases, with 16 bases between them. From germline, CDR1 is MNHEY and CDR2 SMNVEV (reference sequence). CDR3 nucleotide sequence: TGTGCCAGCAGCCCTTCTGGGGGCGCGTACGAGCAGTACTTC. Encoded protein: CASSPSGGAYEQYF.

The table lists this clone with a count of one. The genes are TRBV27 and TRBJ2-5, with 9 bases that match TRBD1. The CDR3 totals 16 residues. V was pared by 6 bases and J by 1 base, with 9 bases of the junction left unmatched. Germline V gene data show CDR1 as MNHEY and CDR2 as SMNVEV (reference sequence). CDR3 sequence: CASRGQTGGAQETQYF. The DNA for the CDR3 is TGTGCCAGCAGGGGCCAGACAGGGGGGGCCCAAGAGACCCAGTACTTC.

This clone was detected a few times. The CDR3 bases are TGTGCCAGCAGGCGCACAGGGGGCTCTGAAGCTTTCTTT. Amino acid sequence: CASRRTGGSEAFF. J is TRBJ1-1 and V is TRBV5-4; 9 nucleotides agree with TRBD1. CDR1 SGHNT and CDR2 YYREEE come from the germline V gene (reference sequence). The CDR3 spans 13 residues. V lost 5 bases and J lost 6; bases outside the gene matches: 5.